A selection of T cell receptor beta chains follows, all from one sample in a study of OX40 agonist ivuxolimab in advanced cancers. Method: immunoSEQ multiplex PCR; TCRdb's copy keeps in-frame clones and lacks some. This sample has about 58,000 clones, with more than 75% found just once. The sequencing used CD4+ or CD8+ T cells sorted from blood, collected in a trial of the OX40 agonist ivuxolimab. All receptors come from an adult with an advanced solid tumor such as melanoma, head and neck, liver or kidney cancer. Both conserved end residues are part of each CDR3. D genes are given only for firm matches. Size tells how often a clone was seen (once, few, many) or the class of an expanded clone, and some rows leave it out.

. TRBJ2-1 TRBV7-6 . CASSPPSSGWINLNEQFF TGTGCCAGCAGCCCCCCGTCATCAGGGTGGATTAATTTGAATGAGCAGTTCTTC
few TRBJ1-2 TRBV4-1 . CASSQVSSGYTF TGCGCCAGCAGCCAAGTATCGTCTGGCTACACCTTC
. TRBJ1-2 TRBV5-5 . CASSEQAGAISYGYTF TGTGCCAGCAGCGAACAAGCAGGGGCCATAAGCTATGGCTACACCTTC
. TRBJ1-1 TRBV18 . CASSPGQQNTEAFF TGTGCCAGCTCACCTGGACAGCAGAACACTGAAGCTTTCTTT
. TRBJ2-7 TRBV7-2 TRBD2 CASSFGGGGPDEQYF TGTGCCAGCAGCTTTGGGGGCGGGGGGCCCGACGAGCAGTACTTC
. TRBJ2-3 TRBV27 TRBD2 CASSYGLAIADTQYF TGTGCCAGCAGCTATGGACTAGCGATTGCAGATACGCAGTATTTT
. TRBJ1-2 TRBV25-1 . CASSGRANYGYTF TGTGCCAGCAGTGGGCGGGCTAACTATGGCTACACCTTC
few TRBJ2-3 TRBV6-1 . CASSERGNQPDTQYF TGTGCCAGCAGTGAACGGGGGAATCAGCCAGATACGCAGTATTTT
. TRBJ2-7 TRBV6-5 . CASSWSETGHEQYF TGTGCCAGCAGTTGGTCGGAGACAGGTCACGAGCAGTACTTC
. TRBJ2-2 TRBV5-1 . CASREAGGSTGELFF TGCGCCAGCAGAGAGGCTGGGGGCAGCACCGGGGAGCTGTTTTTT
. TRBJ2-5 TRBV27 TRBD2 CASSFLAGGPGETQYF TGTGCCAGCAGTTTTCTAGCGGGAGGGCCGGGGGAGACCCAGTACTTC
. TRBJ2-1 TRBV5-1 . CASSFGIPNNEQFF TGCGCCAGCAGTTTTGGGATACCAAACAATGAGCAGTTCTTC
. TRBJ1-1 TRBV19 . CASSIRDFMDTEAFF TGTGCCAGTAGTATACGGGACTTCATGGACACTGAAGCTTTCTTT
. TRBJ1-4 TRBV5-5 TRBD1 CASSLGQGSNEKLFF TGTGCCAGCAGCCTGGGACAGGGATCTAATGAAAAACTGTTTTTT
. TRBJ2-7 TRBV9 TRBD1 CASSDRDRGHEQYF TGTGCCAGCAGCGACCGGGACAGGGGGCACGAGCAGTACTTC
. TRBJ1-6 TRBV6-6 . CASSFTGSHNSPLHF TGTGCCAGCAGTTTCACAGGGTCCCACAATTCACCCCTCCACTTT
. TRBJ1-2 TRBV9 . CASSFDSGYTF TGTGCCAGCAGCTTCGACAGTGGCTACACCTTC
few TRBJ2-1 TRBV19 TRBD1 CASRDRGEYNEQFF TGTGCCAGTAGAGACAGGGGAGAATACAATGAGCAGTTCTTC
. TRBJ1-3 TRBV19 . CASSRWLTSGNTIYF TGTGCCAGTAGCCGGTGGTTGACCTCTGGAAACACCATATATTTT
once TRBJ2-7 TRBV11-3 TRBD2 CASSQSMVAGSYEQYF TGTGCCAGCAGCCAAAGCATGGTAGCGGGGAGCTACGAGCAGTACTTC
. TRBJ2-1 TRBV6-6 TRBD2 CASSYGTSGSNEQFF TGTGCCAGCAGTTACGGGACTAGCGGGAGTAATGAGCAGTTCTTC
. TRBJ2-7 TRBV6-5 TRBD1 CASSNGQGAEEQYF TGTGCCAGCAGTAACGGACAGGGGGCAGAAGAGCAGTACTTC
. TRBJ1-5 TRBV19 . CASRPYGNLHQPQHF TGTGCCAGTAGACCTTACGGGAATTTGCATCAGCCCCAGCATTTT
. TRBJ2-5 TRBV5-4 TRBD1 CASSRTGAQETQYF TGTGCCAGCAGCAGGACAGGAGCTCAAGAGACCCAGTACTTC
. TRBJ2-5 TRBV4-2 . CASSQQGGSETQYF TGTGCCAGCAGCCAACAGGGTGGTAGTGAGACCCAGTACTTC
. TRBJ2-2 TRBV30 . CAWKLTGELFF TGTGCCTGGAAGCTCACCGGGGAGCTGTTTTTT
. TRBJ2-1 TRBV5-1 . CASSLAQLSSYNEQFF TGCGCCAGCAGCTTGGCACAACTTAGCTCCTACAATGAGCAGTTCTTC
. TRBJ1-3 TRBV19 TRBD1 CATYPGQGYPGNTIYF TGTGCCACATACCCGGGACAGGGGTATCCTGGAAACACCATATATTTT
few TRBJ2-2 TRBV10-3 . CAISESVANTGELFF TGTGCCATCAGTGAGTCCGTGGCGAACACCGGGGAGCTGTTTTTT
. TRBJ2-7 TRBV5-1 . CASSPDSSYEQYF TGTGCCAGCAGCCCGGATAGCTCCTACGAGCAGTACTTC
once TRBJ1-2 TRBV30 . CAWSVQFRGYTF TGTGCCTGGAGTGTACAGTTCCGTGGCTACACCTTC
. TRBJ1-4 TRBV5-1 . CASRQTPEREKLFF TGCGCCAGCAGACAGACCCCCGAGCGAGAAAAACTGTTTTTT
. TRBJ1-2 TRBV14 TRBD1 CASSPILPGGSYGYTF TGTGCCAGCAGCCCTATTCTCCCAGGGGGCTCGTATGGCTACACCTTC
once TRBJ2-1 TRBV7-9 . CASSSRFAVDFQDNEQFF TGTGCCAGCAGCTCCAGGTTCGCAGTCGATTTCCAGGACAATGAGCAGTTCTTC
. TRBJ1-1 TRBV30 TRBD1 CAWNPGQGAHTEAFF TGTGCCTGGAATCCCGGACAGGGGGCACACACTGAAGCTTTCTTT
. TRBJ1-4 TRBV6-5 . CASSYSGVAGEKLFF TGTGCCAGCAGTTACTCCGGGGTGGCAGGGGAAAAACTGTTTTTT
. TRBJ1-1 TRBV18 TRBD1 CASSPSGGVNTEAFF TGTGCCAGCTCACCTTCAGGGGGTGTGAACACTGAAGCTTTCTTT
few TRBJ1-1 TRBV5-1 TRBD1 CASSLARQGFTEAFF TGCGCCAGCAGCTTGGCCAGACAGGGGTTCACTGAAGCTTTCTTT
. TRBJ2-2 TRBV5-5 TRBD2 CASSLGLGLASNTGELFF TGTGCCAGCAGCTTGGGGCTGGGACTAGCTTCCAACACCGGGGAGCTGTTTTTT
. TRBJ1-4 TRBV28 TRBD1 CASSPPGGVEKLFF TGTGCCAGCAGTCCACCAGGGGGTGTTGAAAAACTGTTTTTT
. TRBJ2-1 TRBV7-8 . CASRSSSGNSYNEQFF TGTGCCAGCAGATCCTCCTCAGGGAACTCCTACAATGAGCAGTTCTTC
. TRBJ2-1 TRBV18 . CASSRPRGKAEPGNEQFF TGTGCCAGCTCACGACCTAGGGGGAAAGCGGAACCCGGCAATGAGCAGTTCTTC
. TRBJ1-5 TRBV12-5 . CASGSTTWNSNQPQHF TGTGCTAGTGGCTCAACTACGTGGAATAGCAATCAGCCCCAGCATTTT
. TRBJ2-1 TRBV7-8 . CASSLTNNEQFF TGTGCCAGCAGCTTAACCAACAATGAGCAGTTCTTC
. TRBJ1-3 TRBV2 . CASSGLQSSTGNTIYF TGTGCCAGCAGTGGACTACAGAGCTCCACTGGAAACACCATATATTTT
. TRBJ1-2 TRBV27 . CASSLRRTNPYGYTF TGTGCCAGCAGTTTACGGAGAACCAATCCCTATGGCTACACCTTC
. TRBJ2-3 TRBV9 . CASSVGNREGDTQYF TGTGCCAGCAGCGTAGGGAACAGGGAGGGAGATACGCAGTATTTT
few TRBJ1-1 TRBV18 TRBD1 CASSPGTGATNTEAFF TGTGCCAGCTCACCCGGGACAGGGGCGACGAACACTGAAGCTTTCTTT
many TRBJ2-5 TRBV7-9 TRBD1 CASRRGRGETQYF TGTGCCAGCAGGAGGGGGCGCGGAGAGACCCAGTACTTC
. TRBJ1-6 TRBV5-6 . CASSWGHKDNSPLHF TGTGCCAGCAGCTGGGGACATAAGGACAATTCACCCCTCCACTTT
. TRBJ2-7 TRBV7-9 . CASSLIFGGYEQYF TGTGCCAGCAGCTTAATTTTCGGGGGCTACGAGCAGTACTTC
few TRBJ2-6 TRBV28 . CASSPPSGANVLTF TGTGCCAGCAGTCCCCCTTCTGGGGCCAACGTCCTGACTTTC
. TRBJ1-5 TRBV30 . CAWTRGPGNQPQHF TGTGCCTGGACCAGGGGTCCTGGCAATCAGCCCCAGCATTTT
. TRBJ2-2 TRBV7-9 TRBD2 CASSLSPAGVGELFF TGTGCCAGCAGCTTATCTCCAGCGGGAGTCGGGGAGCTGTTTTTT
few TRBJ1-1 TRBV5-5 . CASSLGGRAEAFF TGTGCCAGCAGCTTGGGGGGCAGGGCTGAAGCTTTCTTT
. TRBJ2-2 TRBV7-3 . CASSLAQGNTGELFF TGTGCCAGCAGCTTAGCTCAGGGGAACACCGGGGAGCTGTTTTTT
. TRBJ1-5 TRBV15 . CATSRETGAFEQPQHF TGTGCCACCAGCAGAGAAACAGGAGCCTTTGAACAGCCCCAGCATTTT